The rows below give T cell receptor beta chains drawn from one sample of a study of CD4 and CD8 cells across lung adenocarcinoma regions. Using its own MiXCR run on the PCR reads, TCRdb lists one record per CDR3 protein. The profile shows 16,000 or so distinct CDR3 sequences, approximately 50% of them singletons. The sequencing input was CD8+ T cells from the center of a lung tumor. Receptor source: a female donor with lung adenocarcinoma. The CD4 and CD8 labels of this study may be unreliable. Each CDR3 is given with its conserved first and last residue. D genes are given only for firm matches. The listing skips clone size in some rows; elsewhere it reads once, few, many or a size class.

j_call | d_call | v_call | clone_size | cdr3_aa | cdr3_nt
TRBJ2-1 | - | TRBV6-1 | - | CASSAGAGLNEQFF | TGTGCCAGCAGTGCGGGGGCGGGGCTGAATGAGCAGTTCTTC
TRBJ2-3 | - | TRBV27 | - | CASGRLCAKNTQYF | TGTGCCAGCGGGAGGTTATGCGCCAAAAATACGCAGTATTTT
TRBJ2-4 | - | TRBV6-1 | - | CASSPRRGAKNMQYF | TGTGCCAGCAGCCCGAGGCGGGGAGCCAAAAATATGCAGTATTTC
TRBJ2-3 | TRBD2 | TRBV10-2 | few | CASRISSGDTQYF | TGCGCCAGCAGGATTTCTAGCGGAGATACGCAGTATTTT
TRBJ2-3 | - | TRBV3-1 | few | CASSQGASTDTQYF | TGTGCCAGCAGCCAAGGGGCGAGCACAGATACGCAGTATTTT
TRBJ2-3 | - | TRBV6-4 | - | CASSAGEATDTQYF | TGTGCCAGCAGTGCGGGGGAGGCCACAGATACGCAGTATTTT
TRBJ1-2 | - | TRBV27 | few | CASSPQGPLRDYGYTF | TGTGCCAGCAGTCCCCAGGGACCGCTGCGGGACTATGGCTACACCTTC
TRBJ2-5 | TRBD1 | TRBV10-2 | many | CASGKYRDRGTETQYF | TGCGCCAGCGGAAAATACCGGGACAGGGGGACGGAGACCCAGTACTTC
TRBJ2-4 | - | TRBV6-1 | - | CASSLTGQRTKDMQYF | TGTGCCAGCAGTCTTACGGGGCAGCGAACCAAAGACATGCAGTACTTC
TRBJ1-2 | TRBD1 | TRBV6-1 | large | CASSPGTAGRDGYTF | TGTGCCAGCAGTCCGGGGACAGCCGGGAGGGATGGCTACACCTTC
TRBJ2-2 | - | TRBV6-1 | - | CASSPKDRNTGELFF | TGTGCCAGCAGTCCCAAGGACAGAAACACCGGGGAGCTGTTTTTT
TRBJ2-5 | TRBD2 | TRBV6-1 | medium-sized | CASSVAGGGQETQYF | TGTGCCAGCAGCGTAGCGGGGGGCGGCCAAGAGACCCAGTACTTC
TRBJ2-4 | TRBD2 | TRBV6-1 | - | CASRSGTSGGNIQYF | TGTGCCAGCAGGTCCGGGACTAGCGGGGGAAATATTCAGTATTTC